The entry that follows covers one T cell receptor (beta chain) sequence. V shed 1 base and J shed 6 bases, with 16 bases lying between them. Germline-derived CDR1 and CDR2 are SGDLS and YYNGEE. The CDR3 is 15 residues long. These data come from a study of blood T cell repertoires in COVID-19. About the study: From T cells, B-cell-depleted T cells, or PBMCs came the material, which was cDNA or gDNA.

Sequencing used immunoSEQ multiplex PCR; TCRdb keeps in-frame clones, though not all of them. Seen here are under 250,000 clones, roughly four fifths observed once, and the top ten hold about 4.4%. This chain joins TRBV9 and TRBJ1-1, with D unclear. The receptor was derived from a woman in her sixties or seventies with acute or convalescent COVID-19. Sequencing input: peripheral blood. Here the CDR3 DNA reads TGTGCCAGCAGCGTATTGATGACGGCCGAGGCTGAAGCTTTCTTT. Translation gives CASSVLMTAEAEAFF.